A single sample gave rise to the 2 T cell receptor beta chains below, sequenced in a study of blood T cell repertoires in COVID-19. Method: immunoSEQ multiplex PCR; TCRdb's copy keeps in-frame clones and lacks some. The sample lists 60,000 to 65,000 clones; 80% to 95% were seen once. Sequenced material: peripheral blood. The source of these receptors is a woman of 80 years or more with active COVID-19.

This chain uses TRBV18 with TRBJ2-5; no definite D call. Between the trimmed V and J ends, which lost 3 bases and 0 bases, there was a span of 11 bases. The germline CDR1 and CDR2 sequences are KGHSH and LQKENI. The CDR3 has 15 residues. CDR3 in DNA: TGTGCCAGCTCACCGGTTACGCTAAACCAAGAGACCCAGTACTTC. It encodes CASSPVTLNQETQYF.

CDR3 in amino acids: CASSSTGTGNYEQYF. CDR3 nucleotides: TGTGCCAGCAGCTCCACCGGGACAGGTAACTACGAGCAGTACTTC. The V and J genes are TRBV11-2 and TRBJ2-7, with 8 bases fitting TRBD1. CDR3 size: 15 residues. CDR1 SGHAT and CDR2 FQNNGV come from the germline V gene. V was clipped by 4 bases and J by 3 bases; unmatched bases: 8.